These 27 T cell receptor beta chains were sequenced from one sample in a study of multiple sclerosis patients with progressive multifocal leukoencephalopathy. Using immunoSEQ multiplex PCR, the repertoire was profiled, and TCRdb retains in-frame clones only, with some absent. The sample records 31,000 or so clones, 80% to 90% being singletons. Time point indicated: time of PML onset. Sequencing was performed on PBMCs, taken from a patient treated with natalizumab. The receptors originated from a woman in her 40s with progressive multifocal leukoencephalopathy.

The chain combines TRBV27 with TRBJ2-1, with TRBD2 matching 15 bases. J lost 2 bases, V lost 5 bases, and 10 bases had no gene match. CDR3 length: 19 amino acids. Germline V CDR1 and CDR2: MNHEY, SMNVEV (reference sequence). The CDR3 loop reads CASSPGWTSGRAAYNEQFF. For the CDR3, the DNA is TGTGCCAGCAGTCCAGGGTGGACTAGCGGGAGGGCGGCCTACAATGAGCAGTTCTTC.

The chain joins TRBV19 to TRBJ1-4; D perhaps matches TRBD1 (6 bases). The germline CDR1 and CDR2 sequences are LNHDA and SQIVND (reference sequence). There are 12 residues in the CDR3. Trimming left V 4 bases short and J 7 bases short, with 7 bases between. As DNA, the CDR3 is TGTGCCAGTAGTACCAGGGGTGAAAAACTGTTTTTT. Encoded protein: CASSTRGEKLFF.

The sample holds one count of this clone. The chain combines TRBV19 with TRBJ2-2; TRBD2 is a possible D gene (6 bases). CDR1 and CDR2 from the germline V gene are LNHDA and SQIVND (reference sequence). V was pared by 5 bases and J by 5 bases, with 6 bases between. The length of the CDR3 is 12 residues. The CDR3 here is CASSRGTGELFF. DNA for the CDR3: TGTGCCAGTAGTCGGGGGACCGGGGAGCTGTTTTTT.

V gene TRBV19 combines with J gene TRBJ1-1, with 9 bases fitting TRBD1. The CDR3 sequence is 18 residues long. CDR1 and CDR2 (germline): LNHDA, SQIVND (reference sequence). J lost 1 base, V lost 4 bases, and 13 bases had no gene match. The CDR3 reads CASSTLENQGQGNTEAFF. CDR3 DNA: TGTGCCAGTAGTACCTTAGAAAATCAGGGACAGGGGAACACTGAAGCTTTCTTT.

The genes are TRBV5-1 and TRBJ1-1; tentative D call: TRBD1 (5 bases). The CDR3 loop spans 14 amino acids. CDR1 SGHRS and CDR2 YFSETQ come from the germline V gene. The V end lost 0 bases, the J end lost 6 bases, and 12 bases lay between the germline ends. CDR3 loop: CASSLGGRSSEAFF. Written as DNA, the CDR3 is TGCGCCAGCAGCTTGGGGGGACGGTCGTCTGAAGCTTTCTTT. Combining the CDR3 with reference TRBV5-1 and TRBJ1-1 gives the whole variable domain KAGVTQTPRYLIKTRGQQVTLSCSPISGHRSVSWYQQTPGQGLQFLFEYFSETQRNKGNFPGRFSGRQFSNSRSEMNVSTLELGDSALYLCASSLGGRSSEAFFGQGTRLTVV.

This clone was seen once. V gene TRBV29-1 combines with J gene TRBJ2-7, with 11 bases lining up with TRBD2. Trimming removed 0 bases from V and 5 bases from J; junction bases left unmatched: 9. This CDR3 region has 16 residues. Germline V gene lookup returns CDR1 SQVTM and CDR2 ANQGSEA. CDR3 nucleotide sequence: TGCAGCGTTGAAGAGTTTAGCGGGAGGGCCGGGAACGAGCAGTACTTC. Translated: CSVEEFSGRAGNEQYF.

The chain is built from TRBV2 and TRBJ2-3; TRBD2 might be the D (5 bases). Germline CDR1 SNHLY, CDR2 FYNNEI. Trimming removed 6 bases at V and 4 bases at J, with 14 bases between. This CDR3 has 14 amino acids. CDR3 DNA: TGTGCCAGCAGCGATACTCTAGCATCAGATACGCAGTATTTT. Translation gives CASSDTLASDTQYF.

The chain combines TRBV20-1 with TRBJ1-2, with no clear D. This CDR3 has 11 amino acids. Germline V gene lookup returns CDR1 DFQATT and CDR2 SNEGSKA (reference sequence). Trimming took 6 bases from V and 6 from J, leaving 11 bases between them. The CDR3 coding sequence is TGCAGTGCCGACGGCCCGGATGGCTACACCTTC. Protein sequence: CSADGPDGYTF.

The chain uses TRBV2 and TRBJ2-7; the D gene is possibly TRBD2 (6 bases). The CDR3 runs to 13 residues. V lost 11 bases and J 5 bases, leaving 19 bases between the germline ends. CDR1 is SNHLY and CDR2 is FYNNEI in the germline V gene. This chain's CDR3 is CAGGRVSGHEQYF. CDR3 bases: TGTGCCGGTGGCAGGGTTAGCGGCCACGAGCAGTACTTC.

The chain employs TRBV18 and TRBJ2-6, with D possibly TRBD1 on 6 matching bases. CDR1 is KGHSH and CDR2 is LQKENI in the germline V gene. The CDR3 runs 17 residues. With 3 bases removed from V and 2 bases from J, the gap between germline ends came to 14 bases. CDR3 amino acids: CASSPVQGTPGANVLTF. The CDR3 region has the DNA TGTGCCAGCTCACCGGTACAGGGTACCCCTGGGGCCAACGTCCTGACTTTC. Supplemented by reference TRBV18 and TRBJ2-6, the full variable domain reads NAGVMQNPRHLVRRRGQEARLRCSPMKGHSHVYWYRQLPEEGLKFMVYLQKENIIDESGMPKERFSAEFPKEGPSILRIQQVVRGDSAAYFCASSPVQGTPGANVLTFGAGSRLTVL.

The V call is TRBV13, the J call TRBJ2-7; D gene uncertain. This CDR3 is built from 13 residues. The V end lost 4 bases, the J end lost 2 bases, and 9 bases lay between the germline ends. From germline, CDR1 is PRHDT and CDR2 FYEKMQ (reference sequence). The CDR3 bases are TGTGCCAGCAGCTCGACAAGAACCTACGAGCAGTACTTC. Translation gives CASSSTRTYEQYF.

As concerns this clone: Other DNA sequences in the sample encode the same CDR3. The rearrangement joins TRBV30 to TRBJ1-1; TRBD1 might be the D (6 bases). Germline loops: CDR1 GTSNPN, CDR2 SVGIG (reference sequence). The V gene lost 4 bases and the J gene lost 0 bases, with 9 bases spanning the gap. The CDR3 spans 13 residues. The CDR3 is CAWTGALNTEAFF. The CDR3 nucleotides read TGTGCCTGGACAGGGGCCCTGAACACTGAAGCTTTCTTT.

The rearrangement uses TRBV11-2 and TRBJ2-1; 8 nucleotides match TRBD2. There are 14 residues in the CDR3. Germline CDR1 SGHAT, CDR2 FQNNGV. V lost 7 bases to trimming and J lost 3 bases; unmatched junction nucleotides: 5. Here the CDR3 DNA reads TGTGCCAGCAAGAAGGCGGGGGGCTACAATGAGCAGTTCTTC. Translation: CASKKAGGYNEQFF. The whole variable domain, filled in from reference TRBV11-2 and TRBJ2-1, reads EAGVAQSPRYKIIEKRQSVAFWCNPISGHATLYWYQQILGQGPKLLIQFQNNGVVDDSQLPKDRFSAERLKGVDSTLKIQPAKLEDSAVYLCASKKAGGYNEQFFGPGTRLTVL.

The chain carries TRBV6-1 and TRBJ2-1; D is perhaps TRBD2 (5 bases). This CDR3 has 14 residues. From germline, CDR1 is MNHNS and CDR2 SASEGT. V gave up 8 bases and J gave up 4 bases, with 15 bases separating them. The chain's CDR3 is CASDRSGGYNEQFF. The CDR3 DNA reads TGTGCCAGCGATCGGAGCGGAGGTTACAATGAGCAGTTCTTC.

This clone showed up just once. The genes are TRBV28 and TRBJ1-2, with 8 positions matching TRBD1. The germline CDR1 and CDR2 sequences are MDHEN and SYDVKM. CDR3 length: 14 residues. V gave up 2 bases and J gave up 2 bases; unmatched junction bases: 1. The DNA for the CDR3 is TGTGCCAGCAGTTTAGGACAGGGCAACTATGGCTACACCTTC. This codes for CASSLGQGNYGYTF.

The rearrangement joins TRBV25-1 to TRBJ1-1; 8 positions match TRBD1. This CDR3 is built from 14 residues. Trimming at V came to 8 bases and at J to 11 bases, leaving 16 bases not matched to a gene. Germline loops: CDR1 MGHDK, CDR2 SYGVNS. The CDR3, as DNA: TGTGCCAGCTATCCCCAGGGACAGGCTGTCGGGGCTTTCTTT. It encodes CASYPQGQAVGAFF.

This chain links TRBV6-1 with TRBJ2-5; TRBD2 agrees at 7 bases. CDR3 length equals 13 residues. V trimming: 5 bases; J trimming: 4 bases; junction bases outside the gene matches: 4. Germline lookup yields CDR1 MNHNS and CDR2 SASEGT. CDR3 DNA sequence: TGTGCCAGCAGTAGGCAGCGGGGAGAGACCCAGTACTTC. Translation gives CASSRQRGETQYF.

The gene calls are TRBV4-1 and TRBJ1-2; unclear D gene. CDR1 is MGHRA, CDR2 YSYEKL, per germline. This CDR3 region has 14 residues. Trimming removed 4 bases at V and 2 bases at J, with 11 bases between. The CDR3 nucleotides read TGCGCCAGCAGCCCCCCGGATGGGAACTATGGCTACACCTTC. Its protein product is CASSPPDGNYGYTF.

The genes are TRBV28 and TRBJ2-5; D is possibly TRBD1 or TRBD2 (6 bases each). V lost 2 bases to trimming and J lost 5 bases, with 15 bases between them. This CDR3 spans 15 amino acids. CDR1 MDHEN and CDR2 SYDVKM come from the germline V gene. The CDR3 DNA is TGTGCCAGCAGTTTAGTCTCCGGGGGCCGGGAGACCCAGTACTTC. The encoded protein is CASSLVSGGRETQYF. The full variable domain, its missing parts supplied by reference TRBV28 and TRBJ2-5, is DVKVTQSSRYLVKRTGEKVFLECVQDMDHENMFWYRQDPGLGLRLIYFSYDVKMKEKGDIPEGYSVSREKKERFSLILESASTNQTSMYLCASSLVSGGRETQYFGPGTRLLVL.

The chain couples TRBV6-6 to TRBJ2-5, with 10 bases identical to TRBD1. J gave up 4 bases and V 5 bases, and 4 bases lay outside the gene matches. The germline V gene encodes CDR1 MNHNY and CDR2 SVGAGI (reference sequence). The length of the CDR3 is 14 residues. The CDR3 spells CASSHDRGRETQYF. Written as DNA, the CDR3 is TGTGCCAGCAGTCACGACAGGGGGCGAGAGACCCAGTACTTC.

The chain recombines TRBV11-3 with TRBJ2-3, with D unclear. The CDR3 loop spans 15 amino acids. Germline-derived CDR1 and CDR2 are SGHNT and YENEEA. V was cut by 2 bases and J by 2 bases, with 11 bases left in between. The DNA of the CDR3 is TGTGCCAGCAGCTTATGGGCTAAAGACACAGATACGCAGTATTTT. It specifies CASSLWAKDTDTQYF. Based on the CDR3 plus reference TRBV11-3 and TRBJ2-3, the full variable domain is EAGVVQSPRYKIIEKKQPVAFWCNPISGHNTLYWYLQNLGQGPELLIRYENEEAVDDSQLPKDRFSAERLKGVDSTLKIQPAELGDSAVYLCASSLWAKDTDTQYFGPGTRLTVL.

The chain combines TRBV7-2 with TRBJ2-1; D may match TRBD1 or TRBD2 (5 bases each). V dropped 5 bases and J dropped 4 bases, with 24 bases sitting between them. The CDR3 loop spans 18 amino acids. Germline CDR1 is SGHTA and CDR2 is FQGNSA. The CDR3 reads CASSLTGPWQGAYNEQFF. The CDR3 nucleotides read TGTGCCAGCAGCCTCACAGGTCCCTGGCAGGGAGCTTACAATGAGCAGTTCTTC. Supplemented by reference TRBV7-2 and TRBJ2-1, the full variable domain reads GAGVSQSPSNKVTEKGKDVELRCDPISGHTALYWYRQSLGQGLEFLIYFQGNSAPDKSGLPSDRFSAERTGGSVSTLTIQRTQQEDSAVYLCASSLTGPWQGAYNEQFFGPGTRLTVL.

This sequence joins TRBV7-9 and TRBJ1-1; D might be TRBD1 (6 bases). V shed 5 bases and J shed 1 base, with 14 bases lying between them. The germline V gene has CDR1 SEHNR and CDR2 FQNEAQ (reference sequence). CDR3 length: 15 amino acids. Here the CDR3 DNA reads TGTGCCAGCAGCCACAAAGACAGGCCGAACACTGAAGCTTTCTTT. Translation gives CASSHKDRPNTEAFF.

The gene calls are TRBV27 and TRBJ2-5; D could derive from TRBD1 or TRBD2 (5 bases each). The CDR3 contains 13 residues. Deletions cut 2 bases from V and 7 bases from J, with 11 bases between. Germline V gene data show CDR1 as MNHEY and CDR2 as SMNVEV (reference sequence). The CDR3 is CASSLRDGGTQYF. The CDR3 bases are TGTGCCAGCAGTTTAAGGGACGGAGGGACCCAGTACTTC.

The chain recombines TRBV15 with TRBJ1-2, with D possibly matching TRBD1 (6 bases). This CDR3 is 13 amino acids long. Per germline, CDR1 LNHNV and CDR2 YYDKDF (reference sequence). V lost 3 bases, J lost 6 bases, and 11 bases lay in between. CDR3 loop: CATSSATGNGYTF. DNA of the CDR3: TGTGCCACCAGCAGTGCTACAGGGAATGGCTACACCTTC.

The chain is built from TRBV30 and TRBJ1-2; 7 bases agree with TRBD1. Looked up from germline, CDR1 is GTSNPN and CDR2 is SVGIG (reference sequence). The CDR3 has 15 residues. Losses at the gene ends were 4 bases for V and 1 base for J; bases not matched to a gene: 9. The CDR3 spells CAWNLGQSFNYGYTF. The CDR3 coding sequence is TGTGCCTGGAATTTGGGACAGTCCTTTAACTATGGCTACACCTTC.

The sample holds a few counts of this clone. The chain employs TRBV5-1 and TRBJ1-3; D call uncertain. The CDR3 runs 14 residues. The germline CDR1 and CDR2 sequences are SGHRS and YFSETQ. The ends were cut back, 0 bases at V and 0 bases at J, with 4 bases in the middle. CDR3: CASSLGSSGNTIYF. CDR3 nucleotides: TGCGCCAGCAGCTTGGGAAGCTCTGGAAACACCATATATTTT.